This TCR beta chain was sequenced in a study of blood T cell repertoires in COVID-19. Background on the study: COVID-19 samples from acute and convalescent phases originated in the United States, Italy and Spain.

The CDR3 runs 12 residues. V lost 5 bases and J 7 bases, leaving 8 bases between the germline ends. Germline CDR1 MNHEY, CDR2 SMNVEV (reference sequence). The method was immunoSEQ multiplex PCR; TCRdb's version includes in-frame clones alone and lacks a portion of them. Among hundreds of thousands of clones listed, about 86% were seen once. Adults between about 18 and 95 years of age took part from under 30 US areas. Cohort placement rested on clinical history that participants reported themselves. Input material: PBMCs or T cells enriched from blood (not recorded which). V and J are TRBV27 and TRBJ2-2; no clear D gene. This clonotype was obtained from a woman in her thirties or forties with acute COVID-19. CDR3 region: CASSPLGGELFF. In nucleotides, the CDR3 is TGTGCCAGCAGTCCCCTCGGCGGGGAGCTGTTTTTT.